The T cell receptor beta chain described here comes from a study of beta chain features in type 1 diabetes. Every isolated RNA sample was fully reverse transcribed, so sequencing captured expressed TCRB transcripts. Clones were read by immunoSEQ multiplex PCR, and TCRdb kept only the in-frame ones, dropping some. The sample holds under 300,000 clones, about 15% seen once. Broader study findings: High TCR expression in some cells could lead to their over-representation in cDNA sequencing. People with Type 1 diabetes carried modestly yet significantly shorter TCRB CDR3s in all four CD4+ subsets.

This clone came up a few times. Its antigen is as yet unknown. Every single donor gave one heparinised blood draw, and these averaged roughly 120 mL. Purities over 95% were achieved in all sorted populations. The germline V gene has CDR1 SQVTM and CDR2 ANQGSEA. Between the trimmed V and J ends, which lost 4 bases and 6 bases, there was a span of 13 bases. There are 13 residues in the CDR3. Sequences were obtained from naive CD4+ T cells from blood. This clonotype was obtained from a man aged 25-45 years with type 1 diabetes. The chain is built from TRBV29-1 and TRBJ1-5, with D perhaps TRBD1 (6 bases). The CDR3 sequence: CSVVVGAGQPQHF. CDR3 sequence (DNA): TGCAGCGTTGTCGTGGGGGCAGGTCAGCCCCAGCATTTT.